This T cell receptor beta chain was documented in a study of cytomegalovirus exposure and HLA in healthy donors (dated by TCRdb to about 2017). Broadly, across the study: In an earlier analysis of several hundred of the donors, around 290 Gb of sequence data and roughly 100 million unique TCR beta sequences from approximately 180 million T cells were reported. An early release that covered fewer than 800 HLA-typed donors contained about 290 gigabases of sequencing data and tens of millions of unique TCR sequences. Of the roughly 410 genotyped donors, less than 90% were placed in the genetic ancestry cluster associated with self-reported Caucasian donors. The aim of the study was to test whether cataloging public T cell receptors could identify signatures of past pathogen exposure. The study profiled the T cell repertoires of about 640 subjects by immunosequencing and related them to cytomegalovirus serostatus. A separate validation cohort of about 110 different subjects was used in addition to the roughly 700-subject first cohort. The study combined high-throughput TCR immunosequencing, statistical association of individual TCRs with disease status, and machine learning to predict cytomegalovirus infection status. A later analysis re-analyzed previously published TCR beta repertoires from about 600 donors and added high-resolution HLA genotyping to study TCR occurrence patterns. The later analysis used no new phenotypic data to find candidate immune exposures, relying instead on TCR beta sequences and their occurrence across donors. An earlier analysis of approximately 630 of the donors applied high-throughput TCR beta sequencing to assess whether each TCR beta V gene segment acted as functional or pseudogenic. Donor age, sex, ethnicity and CMV serostatus were collected together with the repertoire data. Genome-wide SNP genotypes for about 65% of the roughly 700 donors were used in a later genetic analysis, which treated that subset as a discovery cohort. All discovery cohort repertoires had been generated on a single sequencing platform. Both class I and class II loci were covered by HLA typing, at four-digit resolution. Typing coverage varied by locus: roughly 629-630 donors for A, B, C, DRB1 and DQB1; more than 500 for DQA1; over 600 for DPA1; roughly 450 for DPB1. Because of strong linkage in the cohort, five DR-DQ haplotypes were treated as single units for association and clustering. Across 398 genotyped donors of the cohort, an average of about 220,000 unique TCR beta nucleotide sequences per donor were sequenced, and roughly a sixth of those sequences were non-productive. The paper as a whole reports these results and caveats: In a later analysis, the rate of TCR association differed among HLA loci, with DRB1 alleles having the most associated TCRs and HLA-C alleles having the fewest. When HLA alleles, especially DR and DQ, strongly co-occurred, TCR associations were difficult to assign to individual alleles. In a later genetic analysis, fewer N-insertions in productive TCRs were reported among donors in an Asian-associated ancestry cluster than the roughly 700-donor mean. Cytomegalovirus status was reported to be diagnosed by the classifier with high specificity and sensitivity in both the original and validation cohorts. Correlated functional status among segregating V segments might be attributable to linkage disequilibrium, but an unknown experimental factor could not be ruled out. While some public TCRs were present in many individuals, most TCR sequences turned up only very rarely across donors. A later analysis found that most CMV-associated TCR beta chains appeared HLA-restricted, with HLA associations seemingly driven largely by CMV exposure. In vitro tests confirmed that three of the cytomegalovirus-associated TCR beta chains recognize cytomegalovirus antigens. In an earlier analysis of several hundred of the donors, most TCR beta V segments were observed in productive rearrangements about 87% or about 30% of the time, broadly matching IMGT annotations. In a later analysis, HLA-associated TCR beta chains showed more clonal expansion and lower generation probabilities than non-associated chains that were equally common. A later analysis reported that several top co-occurrence clusters appeared linked to parvovirus B19, influenza, CMV and Epstein-Barr virus. This cohort had only TCR beta chains sequenced, and the lack of alpha or paired-chain data limited which features could be detected. The authors suggested that the approach could potentially be extended to other disease states and immunological phenotypes. Some IMGT-functional V segments, including TRBV6-2 and TRBV6-3, could not be told apart with the 87-base-pair reads, so those segments were excluded. A later analysis associated about 17,000 TCR beta sequences with specific HLA alleles at a false discovery rate of 0.05. A later genetic analysis associated a missense DCLRE1C variant with V-gene and J-gene trimming of TCR beta chains, and an independent cohort replicated the association. The only immune exposure information available for the cohort was CMV serostatus. A cluster of highly shared sequence variants was judged likely to represent a technical artifact of the sequencing pipeline. The earlier analysis of approximately 560 of the donors excluded about 16 rarely observed V segments, including chromosome 9 orphons, because counts were too low. A further reported finding was that TCR beta sequences accurately predicted the HLA-A and HLA-B alleles for most subjects in the first cohort. The study gave a list of about 150 TCR beta chains associated with cytomegalovirus. Sequencing depth was assumed to be roughly uniform across donors in the presence/absence analyses, though that assumption may not hold. Because some donors lacked HLA typing at each locus, the association tests relied only on the typed subset.

The library came from the immunoSEQ multiplex PCR assay. The multiplex PCR relied on a mix of 60 forward primers for TCR Vbeta segments and 13 reverse primers for TCR Jbeta segments. Amplification of the CDR3 region of rearranged TCR beta genes was performed with a multiplex PCR assay on genomic DNA. The Illumina HiSeq System was used to sequence the amplified TCR beta libraries as 87-base-pair reads. Per the original workflow: Across the roughly 640 repertoires, a later analysis counted approximately 83 million unique TCR beta chains, some 11 million of which were shared by at least two donors. Raw reads were error-corrected and collapsed into unique sequences by a nearest-neighbor algorithm in which closely related sequences were merged to remove PCR and sequencing errors. To assign V, D and J gene segments, CDR3 sequences were aligned to IMGT reference sequences. For a sequence to be retained, at least a six-nucleotide match to both a V gene segment and a J gene segment was required. Rearrangements were classified as productive when the CDR3 lacked stop codons and remained in frame with V and J, and all other rearrangements were classified as non-productive. CDR3 was defined according to IMGT convention as the region running from the second conserved V-encoded cysteine to the conserved J-encoded phenylalanine. Sequences without an unambiguous match to a single V gene segment were excluded from the earlier analysis of 500 to 700 of the donors. An earlier analysis of 450 to 650 of the donors called V segments functional above 56.7% productive rearrangements and segregating when the between-donor standard deviation exceeded 5%. To diagnose cytomegalovirus status from the catalog of TCR beta chain sequences, a statistical classification framework was built. V and J gene assignment, in a later analysis, came from comparing TCR nucleotide sequences with IMGT/GENE-DB human TR gene sequences. Using the TCRdist pipeline, a later analysis assigned CDR3 sequences along with most-parsimonious VDJ recombination scenarios. A later analysis defined each TCR beta chain by its CDR3 amino acid sequence plus V-gene family, and excluded reads lacking a unique V-gene family. As a way to deal with suspected cross-contamination and a sequencing artifact, a later analysis dropped more than 500 nucleotide sequences that were highly shared and had low generation probability. For each public chain, a later analysis derived a clonal expansion index from normalized ranks of inferred template counts within each repertoire. In a later analysis, generation probabilities were computed using a VDJ recombination model fitted to out-of-frame rearrangements, and the results were checked against IGoR. A later analysis scored TCR-TCR, TCR-HLA and TCR-CMV co-occurrence with hypergeometric tests, applying a repertoire-size bias correction to TCR pairs. False discovery rates were estimated in a later analysis by permuting HLA or CMV assignments 20 times. A later analysis grouped co-occurring TCRs with DBSCAN, adding TCRdist sequence similarity when clustering within HLA-allele-positive subsets. Co-occurrence clustering excluded repertoires with fewer than 30,000 or more than 120,000 public chains, plus five with anomalous nucleotide sharing. TCRdb provides this immuneACCESS table in a form limited to in-frame rearrangements. Some clones are lacking; in checked studies, under half of them reflect an unresolved V gene, and why the rest are absent is not known. For V, J and clone size, that table is used; D and trimming come from the DNA. The table for this sample lists some 140,000 clones; around 85% of them were counted only once. The ten largest clones add up to about 6.7% of the sample.

The cohort consisted of hundreds of healthy bone marrow donors. At the time of sampling, all cohort members were nominally healthy, though unrecorded immune exposures were likely present. The donor was CMV seropositive and was included in the group of some 290 seropositive cohort members. A peripheral blood sample was provided by each donor, and peripheral blood mononuclear cells were used for TCR beta sequencing. Genomic DNA extraction from the blood cell samples was performed with the Qiagen DNeasy Blood Extraction Kit. V loses 5 bases of germline sequence and J loses 4 bases, and the interval between the two ends is 17 bases. The germline V gene supplies CDR1 MNHEY and CDR2 SVGAGI. Reading from cysteine to phenylalanine, the CDR3 counts 15 amino acids. The sequence is cut down to CDR3 DNA, 45 bases in frame from base 1. Notes on this clone: The target of this receptor is not known. No base quality information exists; no much larger clone differs at one position.

This chain joins TRBV6-5 to TRBJ1-2; TRBD1 might be the D gene, on 6 matching bases. Specimen: PBMCs. This receptor was taken from a woman under 40 in good health and CMV-seropositive. CDR3 protein: CASSGGLTEPYGYTF. The DNA is TGTGCCAGCAGTGGGGGCCTGACAGAGCCCTATGGCTACACCTTC.